This TCR beta chain was recovered during a study of blood T cell repertoires in COVID-19. At the level of the study: There were acute and convalescent COVID-19 samples, and they came from the United States, Italy and Spain. PBMCs, B-cell-depleted T cells, or T cells provided the cDNA or gDNA that made up the material.

The trim removed 8 bases at V and 6 bases at J, leaving 2 bases unmatched. The CDR3 is 14 amino acids. CDR1 MRHNA and CDR2 SNTAGT come from the germline V gene. Original handling: Counts of nucleated cells, estimated from reference gene primer amplification, were obtained. Repertoires were generated with immunoSEQ multiplex PCR, while TCRdb's copy carries only in-frame clones and drops some. V and J calls plus clone size are reproduced from that table; the DNA served to infer D and trimming. The table shows approximately 160,000 clones, with 90% occurring only once. The receptor was derived from a man in his sixties with active or convalescent COVID-19. Source material: peripheral blood. The J gene is TRBJ2-2, the V gene TRBV6-4; 14 nucleotides agree with TRBD2. CDR3 nucleotides: TGTGCCAGCCGACTAGCGGGAGGGTCCGGGGAGCTGTTTTTT. It translates to CASRLAGGSGELFF.